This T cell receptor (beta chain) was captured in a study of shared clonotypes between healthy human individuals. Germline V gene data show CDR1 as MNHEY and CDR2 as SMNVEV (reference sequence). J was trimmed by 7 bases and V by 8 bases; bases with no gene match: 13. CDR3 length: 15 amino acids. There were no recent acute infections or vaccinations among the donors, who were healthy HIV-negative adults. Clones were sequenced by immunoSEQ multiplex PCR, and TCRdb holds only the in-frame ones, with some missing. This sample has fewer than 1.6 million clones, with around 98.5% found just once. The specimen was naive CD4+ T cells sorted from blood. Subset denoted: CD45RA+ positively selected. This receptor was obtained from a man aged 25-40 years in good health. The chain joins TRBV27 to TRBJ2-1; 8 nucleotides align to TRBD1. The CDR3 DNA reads TGTGCCAGCGGGGGGTTTTTGCGACAGGGGAATGAGCAGTTCTTC. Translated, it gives CASGGFLRQGNEQFF.